This entry describes one T cell receptor beta chain. Its antigen is not identified. Germline V CDR1 and CDR2: SGHTA, FQGNSA. The length of the CDR3 is 13 residues. With 1 base removed from V and 7 bases from J, the gap between germline ends came to 8 bases. Sequencing used immunoSEQ multiplex PCR; TCRdb keeps in-frame clones, though not all of them. The sample gives around 1 million clones, over 60% of which show up once; over 1.3% is in the top ten. This specimen belongs to a study of shared clonotypes between healthy human individuals. Findings and caveats of the study: On the whole, naive subsets had larger estimated richness than memory subsets had.

The clonotype was recovered from a man aged 18 to 30 in good health. This chain joins TRBV7-2 and TRBJ2-1; D gene uncertain. Sequencing was carried out using memory CD4+ T cells sorted from blood. Noted subset: CD45RA-negative fraction. Here the CDR3 DNA reads TGTGCCAGCAGCTTAGGGTCCTCTAATGAGCAGTTCTTC. It encodes CASSLGSSNEQFF.